This T cell receptor (beta chain) comes out of a study of blood T cell repertoires in COVID-19. Across the study: T cells, B-cell-depleted T cells, or PBMCs supplied cDNA or gDNA.

This CDR3 has 13 residues. V lost 5 bases and J lost 6, with 13 bases in between. Germline CDR1 is WNHNN and CDR2 is SYGVQD (reference sequence). The table came from immunoSEQ multiplex PCR; TCRdb's copy has only in-frame clones and leaves some out. This sample carries about 71,000 clones, about 80% of them seen once, and the ten largest clones take less than 8%. The sequence derives from a man aged 25 to 40 with COVID-19, enrolled during active disease. The sequencing input was peripheral blood. V is TRBV10-1 and J is TRBJ1-2, with D possibly TRBD1 on 6 matching bases. CDR3 DNA: TGCGCCAGCAGTCCAACAGGGACCCATGGCTACACCTTC. Amino acids: CASSPTGTHGYTF.